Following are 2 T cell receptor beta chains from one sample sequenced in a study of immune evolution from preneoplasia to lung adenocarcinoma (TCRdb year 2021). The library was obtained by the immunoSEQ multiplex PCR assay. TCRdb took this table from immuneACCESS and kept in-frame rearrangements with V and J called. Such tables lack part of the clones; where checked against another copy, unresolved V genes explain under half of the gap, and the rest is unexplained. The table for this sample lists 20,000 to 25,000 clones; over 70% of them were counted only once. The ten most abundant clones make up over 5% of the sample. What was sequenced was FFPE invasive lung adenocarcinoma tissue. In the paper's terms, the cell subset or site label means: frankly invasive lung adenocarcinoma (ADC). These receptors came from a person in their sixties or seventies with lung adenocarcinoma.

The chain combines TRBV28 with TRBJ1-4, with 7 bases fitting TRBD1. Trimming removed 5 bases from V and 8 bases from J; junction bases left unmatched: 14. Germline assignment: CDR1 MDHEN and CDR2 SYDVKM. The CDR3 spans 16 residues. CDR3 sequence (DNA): TGTGCCAGCAGTGGCGGGGTTTTGGTACAGGGGGAAAAACTGTTTTTT. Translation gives CASSGGVLVQGEKLFF.

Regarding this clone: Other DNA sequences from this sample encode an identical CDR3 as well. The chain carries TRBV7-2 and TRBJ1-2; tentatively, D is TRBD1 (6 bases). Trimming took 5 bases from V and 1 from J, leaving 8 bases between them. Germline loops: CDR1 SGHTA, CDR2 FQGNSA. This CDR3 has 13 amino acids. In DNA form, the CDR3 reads TGTGCCAGCAGCCAGGACAGTAACTATGGCTACACCTTC. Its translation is CASSQDSNYGYTF. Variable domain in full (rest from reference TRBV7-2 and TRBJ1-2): GAGVSQSPSNKVTEKGKDVELRCDPISGHTALYWYRQSLGQGLEFLIYFQGNSAPDKSGLPSDRFSAERTGGSVSTLTIQRTQQEDSAVYLCASSQDSNYGYTFGSGTRLTVV.